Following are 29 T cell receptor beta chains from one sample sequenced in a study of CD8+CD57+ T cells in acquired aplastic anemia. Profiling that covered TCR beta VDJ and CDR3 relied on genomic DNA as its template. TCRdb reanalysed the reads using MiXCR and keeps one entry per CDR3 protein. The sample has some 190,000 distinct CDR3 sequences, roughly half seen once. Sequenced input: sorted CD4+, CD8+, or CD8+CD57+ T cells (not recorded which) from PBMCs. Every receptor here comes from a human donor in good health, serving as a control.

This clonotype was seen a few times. CDR3 amino acids: CSAGGGVSSGNTF. The CDR3 DNA reads as TGCAGTGCCGGCGGAGGGGTAAGCTCTGGAAACACCTTC. V and J are TRBV20-1 and TRBJ1-2; weak D call: TRBD1 (5 bases). Per germline, CDR1 DFQATT and CDR2 SNEGSKA (reference sequence). V was trimmed by 6 bases and J by 12 bases, leaving 23 bases between them. This CDR3 comprises 13 residues.

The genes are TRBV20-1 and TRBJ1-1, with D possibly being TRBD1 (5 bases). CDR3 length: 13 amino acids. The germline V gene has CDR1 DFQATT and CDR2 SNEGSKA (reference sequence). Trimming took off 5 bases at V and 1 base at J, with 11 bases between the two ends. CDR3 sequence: CSAVGQPNTEAFF. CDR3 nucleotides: TGCAGTGCTGTGGGGCAGCCGAACACTGAAGCTTTCTTT.

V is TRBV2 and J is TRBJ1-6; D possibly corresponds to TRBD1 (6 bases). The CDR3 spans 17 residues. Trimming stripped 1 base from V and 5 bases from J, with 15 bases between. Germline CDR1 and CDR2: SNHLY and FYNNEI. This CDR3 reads CASSEGLGGADNSPLHF. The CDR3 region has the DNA TGTGCCAGCAGTGAAGGGCTTGGGGGCGCCGATAATTCACCCCTCCACTTT.

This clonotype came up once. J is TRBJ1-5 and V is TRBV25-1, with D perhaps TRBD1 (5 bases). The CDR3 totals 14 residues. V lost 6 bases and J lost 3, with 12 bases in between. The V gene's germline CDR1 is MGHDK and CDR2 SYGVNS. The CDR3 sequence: CASRTRQSNQPQHF. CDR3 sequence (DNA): TGTGCCAGCAGAACCAGACAGTCCAATCAGCCCCAGCATTTT.

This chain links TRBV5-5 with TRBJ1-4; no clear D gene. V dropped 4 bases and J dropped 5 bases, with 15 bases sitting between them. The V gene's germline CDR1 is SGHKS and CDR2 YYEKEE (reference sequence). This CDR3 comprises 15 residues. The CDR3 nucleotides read TGTGCCAGCAGCCGGGTGGACGGCTACAATGAAAAACTGTTTTTT. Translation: CASSRVDGYNEKLFF. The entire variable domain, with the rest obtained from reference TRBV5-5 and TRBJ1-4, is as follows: DAGVTQSPTHLIKTRGQQVTLRCSPISGHKSVSWYQQVLGQGPQFIFQYYEKEERGRGNFPDRFSARQFPNYSSELNVNALLLGDSALYLCASSRVDGYNEKLFFGSGTQLSVL.

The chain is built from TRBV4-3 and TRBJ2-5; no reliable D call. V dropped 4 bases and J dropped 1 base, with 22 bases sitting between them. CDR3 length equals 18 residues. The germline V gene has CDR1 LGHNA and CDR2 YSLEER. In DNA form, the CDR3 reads TGCGCCAGCAGCCCGGACGGCTCTAATGAACAACCCCAAGAGACCCAGTACTTC. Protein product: CASSPDGSNEQPQETQYF.

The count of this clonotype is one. CDR3 DNA: TGCAGTGCTACCCGAGGGACAGGGAGCACAGATACGCAGTATTTT. Translating it yields CSATRGTGSTDTQYF. This chain links TRBV20-1 with TRBJ2-3; TRBD1 agrees at 9 bases. The V gene's germline CDR1 is DFQATT and CDR2 SNEGSKA (reference sequence). V lost 4 bases, J lost 0 bases, and 5 bases stayed unmatched. This CDR3 is 15 amino acids long.

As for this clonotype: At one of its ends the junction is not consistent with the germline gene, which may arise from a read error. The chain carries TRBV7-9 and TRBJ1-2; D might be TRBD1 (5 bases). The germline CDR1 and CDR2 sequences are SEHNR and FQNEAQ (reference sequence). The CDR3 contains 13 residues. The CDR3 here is CAILLGGHYGYAF. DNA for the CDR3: TGTGCCATCCTCCTTGGCGGACACTATGGCTACGCCTTC.

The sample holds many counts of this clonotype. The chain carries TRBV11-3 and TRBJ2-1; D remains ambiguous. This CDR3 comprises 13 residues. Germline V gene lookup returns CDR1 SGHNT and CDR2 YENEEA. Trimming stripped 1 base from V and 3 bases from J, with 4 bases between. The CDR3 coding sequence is TGTGCCAGCAGCTTAGGCAACTACAATGAGCAGTTCTTC. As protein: CASSLGNYNEQFF.

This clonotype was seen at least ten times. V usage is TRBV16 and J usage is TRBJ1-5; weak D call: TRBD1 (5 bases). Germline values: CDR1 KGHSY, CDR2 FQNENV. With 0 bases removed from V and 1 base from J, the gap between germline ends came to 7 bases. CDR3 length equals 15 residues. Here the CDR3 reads CASSQSPGSNQPQHF. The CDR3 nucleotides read TGTGCCAGCAGCCAATCCCCAGGGAGCAATCAGCCCCAGCATTTT.

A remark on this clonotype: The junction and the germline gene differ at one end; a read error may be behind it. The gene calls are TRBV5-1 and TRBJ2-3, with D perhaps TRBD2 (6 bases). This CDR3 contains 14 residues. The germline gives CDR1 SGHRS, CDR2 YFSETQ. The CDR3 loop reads CASSTSRGTDTQYF. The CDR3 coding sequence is TGCGCCAGCTCGACTAGTCGGGGTACAGATACGCAGTATTTC.

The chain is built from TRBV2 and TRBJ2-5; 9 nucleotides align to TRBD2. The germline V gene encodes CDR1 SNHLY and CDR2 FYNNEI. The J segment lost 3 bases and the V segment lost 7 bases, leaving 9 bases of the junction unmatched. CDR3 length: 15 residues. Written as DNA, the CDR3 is TGTGCCAGCACCCGACGGTCTAGCGGGGAAGAGACCCAGTACTTC. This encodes CASTRRSSGEETQYF.

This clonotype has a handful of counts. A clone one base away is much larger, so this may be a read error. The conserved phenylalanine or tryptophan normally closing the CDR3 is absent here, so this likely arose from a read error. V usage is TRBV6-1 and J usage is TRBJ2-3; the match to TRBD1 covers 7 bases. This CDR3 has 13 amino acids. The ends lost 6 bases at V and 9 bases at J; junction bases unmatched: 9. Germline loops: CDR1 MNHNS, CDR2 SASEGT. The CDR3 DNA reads TGTGCCAGCAGGACAGGGCCGCCCTACACGCAGTATTCT. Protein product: CASRTGPPYTQYS.

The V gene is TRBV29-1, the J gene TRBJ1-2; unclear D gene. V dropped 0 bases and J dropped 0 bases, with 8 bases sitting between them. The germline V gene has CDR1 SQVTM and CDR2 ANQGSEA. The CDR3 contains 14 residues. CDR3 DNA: TGCAGCGTTGAAGACTACACAGCTAACTATGGCTACACCTTC. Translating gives CSVEDYTANYGYTF.

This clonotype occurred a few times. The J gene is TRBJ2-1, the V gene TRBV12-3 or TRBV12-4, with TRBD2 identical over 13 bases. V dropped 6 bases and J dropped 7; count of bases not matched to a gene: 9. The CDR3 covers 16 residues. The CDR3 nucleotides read TGTGCCAGCAGCCGCCGGACTAGCGGGGGAGGTAATGAGCAGTTCTTC. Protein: CASSRRTSGGGNEQFF.

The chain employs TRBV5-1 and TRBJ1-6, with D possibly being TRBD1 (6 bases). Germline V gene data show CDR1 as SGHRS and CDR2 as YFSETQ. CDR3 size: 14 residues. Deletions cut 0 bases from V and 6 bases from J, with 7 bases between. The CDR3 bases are TGCGCCAGCAGCTTGGGACAGGTTAATTCACCCCTCCACTTT. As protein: CASSLGQVNSPLHF.

CDR3: CASSPRRPPYEQYF. CDR3 DNA sequence: TGTGCCAGCAGCCCGAGGCGGCCCCCCTACGAGCAGTACTTC. The chain employs TRBV7-2 and TRBJ2-7; D gene ambiguous. The length of the CDR3 is 14 residues. Germline CDR1 and CDR2: SGHTA and FQGNSA. The V and J ends lost 5 bases and 2 bases respectively, with 13 bases between them.

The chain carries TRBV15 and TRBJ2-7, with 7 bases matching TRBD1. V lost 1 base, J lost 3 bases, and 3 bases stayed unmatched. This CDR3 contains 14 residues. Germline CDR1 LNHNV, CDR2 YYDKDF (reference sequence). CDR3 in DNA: TGTGCCACCAGCAGAGTAGGGACAGACTACGAGCAGTACTTC. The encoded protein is CATSRVGTDYEQYF. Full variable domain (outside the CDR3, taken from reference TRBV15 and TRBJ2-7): DAMVIQNPRYQVTQFGKPVTLSCSQTLNHNVMYWYQQKSSQAPKLLFHYYDKDFNNEADTPDNFQSRRPNTSFCFLDIRSPGLGDTAMYLCATSRVGTDYEQYFGPGTRLTVT.

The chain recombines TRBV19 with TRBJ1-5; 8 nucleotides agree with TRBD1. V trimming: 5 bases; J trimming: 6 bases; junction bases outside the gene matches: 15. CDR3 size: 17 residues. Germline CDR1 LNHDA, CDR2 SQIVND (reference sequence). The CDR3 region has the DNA TGTGCCAGTAGTCTCGACAGGGGCGCAGGGTTCCTTCAGCCCCAGCATTTT. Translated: CASSLDRGAGFLQPQHF.

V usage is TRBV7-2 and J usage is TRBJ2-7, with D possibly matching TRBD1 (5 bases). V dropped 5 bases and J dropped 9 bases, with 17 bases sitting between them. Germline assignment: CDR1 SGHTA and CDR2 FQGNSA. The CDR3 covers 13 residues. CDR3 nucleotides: TGTGCCAGCAGCGGACCTGGGGCACCCTCGCAGTACTTC. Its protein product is CASSGPGAPSQYF.

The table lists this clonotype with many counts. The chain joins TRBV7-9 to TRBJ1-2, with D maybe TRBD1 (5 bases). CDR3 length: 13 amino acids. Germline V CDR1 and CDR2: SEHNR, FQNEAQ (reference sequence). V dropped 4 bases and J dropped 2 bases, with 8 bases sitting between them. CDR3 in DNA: TGTGCCAGCAGCTCGACAGCCAACTATGGCTACACCTTC. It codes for CASSSTANYGYTF.

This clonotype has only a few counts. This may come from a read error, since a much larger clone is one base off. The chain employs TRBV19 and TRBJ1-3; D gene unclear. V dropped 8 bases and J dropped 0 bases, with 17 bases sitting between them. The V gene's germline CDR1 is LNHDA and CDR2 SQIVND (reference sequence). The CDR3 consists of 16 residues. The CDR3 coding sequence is TGTGCCAGTGCCCCCACTATCGGGATCTCTGGAAACACCATATATTTT. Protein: CASAPTIGISGNTIYF.

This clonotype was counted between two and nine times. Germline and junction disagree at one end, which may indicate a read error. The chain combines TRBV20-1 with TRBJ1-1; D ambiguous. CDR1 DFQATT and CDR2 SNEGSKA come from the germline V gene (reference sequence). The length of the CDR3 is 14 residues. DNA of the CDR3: TGCAGTGCCGCCAGGCGAGCGGGGAACACTGAAGCCTCCTTT. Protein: CSAARRAGNTEASF.

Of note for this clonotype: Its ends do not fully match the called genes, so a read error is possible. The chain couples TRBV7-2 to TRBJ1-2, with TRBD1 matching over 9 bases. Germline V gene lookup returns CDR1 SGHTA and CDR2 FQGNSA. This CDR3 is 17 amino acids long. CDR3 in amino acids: CASSQQGQGNGNYGYTF. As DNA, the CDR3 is TGCGCCAGCAGCCAACAAGGACAGGGGAATGGCAACTATGGCTACACCTTC.

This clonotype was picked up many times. Here the CDR3 reads CASSTRANNEKLFF. DNA of the CDR3: TGTGCCAGCAGCACCCGGGCCAATAATGAAAAACTGTTTTTT. V usage is TRBV7-2 and J usage is TRBJ1-4, with D hard to call. Trimming removed 5 bases from V and 4 bases from J, with 11 bases in between. Looked up from germline, CDR1 is SGHTA and CDR2 is FQGNSA. CDR3 length: 14 residues.

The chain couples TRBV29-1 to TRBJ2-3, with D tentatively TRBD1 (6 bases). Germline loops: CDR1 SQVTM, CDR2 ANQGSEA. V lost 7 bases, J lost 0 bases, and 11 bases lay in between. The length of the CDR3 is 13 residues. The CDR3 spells CSALQGSTDTQYF. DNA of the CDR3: TGCAGCGCGCTACAGGGTAGCACAGATACGCAGTATTTT.

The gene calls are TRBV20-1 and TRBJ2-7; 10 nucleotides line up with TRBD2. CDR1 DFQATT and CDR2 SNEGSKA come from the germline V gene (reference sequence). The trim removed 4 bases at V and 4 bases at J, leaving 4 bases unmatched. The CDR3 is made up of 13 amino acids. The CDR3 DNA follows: TGCAGTGCTACCGGGACTAGCGAGTACGAGCAGTACTTC. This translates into CSATGTSEYEQYF.

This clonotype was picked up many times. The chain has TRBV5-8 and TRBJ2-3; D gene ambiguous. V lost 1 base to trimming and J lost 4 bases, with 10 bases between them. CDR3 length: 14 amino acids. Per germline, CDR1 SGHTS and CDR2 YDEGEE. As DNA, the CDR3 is TGTGCCAGCAGCTTGTCGGTCGGAGCAGATACGCAGTATTTT. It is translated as CASSLSVGADTQYF.

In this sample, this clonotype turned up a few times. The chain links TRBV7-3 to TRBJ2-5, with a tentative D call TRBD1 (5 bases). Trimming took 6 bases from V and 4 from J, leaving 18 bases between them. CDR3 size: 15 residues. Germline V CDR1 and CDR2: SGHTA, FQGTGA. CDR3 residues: CASSLSQGRAETQYF. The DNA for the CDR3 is TGTGCCAGCAGTTTATCCCAGGGTAGGGCAGAGACCCAGTACTTC. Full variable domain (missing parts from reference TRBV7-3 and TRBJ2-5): GAGVSQTPSNKVTEKGKYVELRCDPISGHTALYWYRQSLGQGPEFLIYFQGTGAADDSGLPNDRFFAVRPEGSVSTLKIQRTERGDSAVYLCASSLSQGRAETQYFGPGTRLLVL.